The clone carrying this TCR beta chain was picked up a small number of times. Original handling: Using reference gene primer amplification, nucleated cell counts were estimated. Clones were sequenced by immunoSEQ multiplex PCR, and TCRdb holds only the in-frame ones, with some missing. That table gives V, J and clone size, and the DNA gave D and trimming. The profile shows 200,000 or so clones, nearly 85% of them singletons. These data are taken from a study of blood T cell repertoires in COVID-19. For the study at large: Some COVID-19 samples were acute and others convalescent; all came from the United States, Italy and Spain. The cDNA or gDNA used as material had been derived from T cells, B-cell-depleted T cells, or PBMCs.

This CDR3 contains 15 residues. Trimming took off 8 bases at V and 0 bases at J, with 12 bases between the two ends. Germline-derived CDR1 and CDR2 are SGDLS and YYNGEE. Sequenced sample: peripheral blood. The chain couples TRBV9 to TRBJ1-6; possible D gene TRBD1, 6 bases. This sequence was found in a woman aged 30 to 39 with acute or convalescent COVID-19. CDR3 in amino acids: CASSTGSSYNSPLHF. The DNA for the CDR3 is TGTGCCAGTTCTACAGGGAGCTCCTATAATTCACCCCTCCACTTT. Supplemented by reference TRBV9 and TRBJ1-6, the full variable domain reads DSGVTQTPKHLITATGQRVTLRCSPRSGDLSVYWYQQSLDQGLQFLIQYYNGEERAKGNILERFSAQQFPDLHSELNLSSLELGDSALYFCASSTGSSYNSPLHFGNGTRLTVT.